This TCR beta chain was captured in a study of shared clonotypes between healthy human individuals. General study results and limits: Inspection by rarefaction showed sorted-subset sequencing to be incomplete despite large depth.

The table came from immunoSEQ multiplex PCR; TCRdb's copy has only in-frame clones and leaves some out. The sample gives around 2.1 million clones, about 93% of which show up once; 1.5% to 2% is in the top ten. In the case of this clone: Its target is unknown.

With 4 bases clipped from V and 2 bases from J, the junction kept 7 bases outside the gene matches. The CDR3 totals 16 residues. CDR1 is SGHRS, CDR2 YFSETQ, per germline. Only CD45RO-negative cells positively selected for CCR7 counted as naive CD8 cells, so terminally differentiated effector memory CD45RA+ cells were excluded. Material: naive CD8+ T cells from PBMCs. This sequence was found in a man younger than 30 in good health. Some clones in this sample may be carry-over from other donors' samples. The chain employs TRBV5-1 and TRBJ2-2; TRBD1 agrees at 8 bases. CDR3 protein: CASSPRDRINTGELFF. The CDR3 region has the DNA TGCGCCAGCAGCCCCCGGGACAGGATTAACACCGGGGAGCTGTTTTTT.